Shown below are 4 T cell receptor beta chains from a single sample sequenced in a study of blood T cell repertoires in COVID-19. Sequenced by immunoSEQ multiplex PCR; TCRdb stores in-frame clones only, minus some. This repertoire shows roughly 200,000 clones, around 75% found once; its top ten account for under 7%. Sequencing was done on a sample of peripheral blood. Every receptor here comes from a woman aged 35 to 49 with COVID-19, enrolled during active disease.

The chain uses TRBV6-1 and TRBJ1-6; the D gene is possibly TRBD1 (6 bases). Germline values: CDR1 MNHNS, CDR2 SASEGT. Trimming pared 2 bases from V and 10 bases from J, leaving 15 bases between. This CDR3 has 15 amino acids. The CDR3 spells CASSETGGGDSPLHF. In DNA form, the CDR3 reads TGTGCCAGCAGTGAAACGGGAGGGGGAGACTCACCCCTCCACTTT.

In this sample, this clone turned up once. The rearrangement uses TRBV29-1 and TRBJ1-4; TRBD1 matches 9 bases. Germline-derived CDR1 and CDR2 are SQVTM and ANQGSEA. V shed 3 bases and J 6 bases; nucleotides not matched to a gene: 2. The CDR3 is made up of 13 amino acids. The chain's CDR3 is CSVETGGDEKLFF. The CDR3 coding sequence is TGCAGCGTTGAGACAGGGGGTGATGAAAAACTGTTTTTT.

V and J are TRBV18 and TRBJ2-1, with TRBD2 identical over 10 bases. J lost 6 bases, V lost 4 bases, and 6 bases had no gene match. The germline CDR1 and CDR2 sequences are KGHSH and LQKENI. This CDR3 is 15 amino acids long. The CDR3 region is CASSRAASGSNEQFF. The CDR3 DNA reads TGTGCCAGCTCACGCGCGGCTAGCGGGAGCAATGAGCAGTTCTTC.

V and J are TRBV6-6 and TRBJ2-1; 8 positions agree with TRBD2. Looked up from germline, CDR1 is MNHNY and CDR2 is SVGAGI (reference sequence). The CDR3 consists of 15 residues. J gave up 7 bases and V 7 bases, and 12 bases lay outside the gene matches. The CDR3 bases are TGTGCCAGCAAGGAGCGGGAGAGTCGAGAAAATGAGCAGTTCTTC. Its protein is CASKERESRENEQFF.